The present entry profiles one T cell receptor (beta chain) with its context. This receptor's antigen is unknown. One base away there is no much larger clone; base qualities are not given. The junction carries 9 bases between V and J, which are trimmed by 3 bases and 1 base respectively. Reading the germline V gene gives CDR1 SGHTA and CDR2 FQGNSA. The CDR3, from cysteine to phenylalanine, totals 14 residues. Only the CDR3 DNA stays, 42 bases, in frame from base 1. The data derive from a study of T cells in localized non-small cell lung cancer (TCRdb year 2020). Study-wide context: T cell repertoires of approximately 250 early-stage NSCLC patients were analyzed, with tumors being compared against uninvolved tumor-adjacent lungs. The cohort comprised around 250 treatment-naïve NSCLC patients with resected, localized lung tumors. A mean age of around 69 years was recorded for the NSCLC patients, of whom under 150 were male and 85 to 110 were female.

The immunoSEQ Assay was used to sequence TCR beta CDR3 regions from DNA. Turning to the authors' computational methods: T cell density was computed as TCR beta template counts normalized to usable DNA estimated by amplifying housekeeping genes. Using the preseqR package, richness was estimated by extrapolating to 120,000 templates for tissue samples and 400,000 templates for PBMC samples. Clonality was defined by subtracting Pielou's evenness from one. Differential abundance testing on productive amino-acid clonotypes, with a minimum total count of 5 and an alpha of 0.1, was used to identify tissue-enriched TCRs. The Jaccard Index and the Morisita Overlap Index were used to measure how much the repertoires overlapped between compartments. GLIPH grouped TCR beta CDR3s together with public tetramer-defined viral CDR3s, and a viral motif had to include at least three viral sequences and also show V-gene enrichment. Here the immuneACCESS table is served through TCRdb, limited to in-frame sequences with V and J called. Missing clones are a known gap in these copies; in checked studies unresolved V genes cover under half, and the rest lacks a known reason. V, J and clone size derive from that table, while D and trimming were established from the DNA sequence. This sample lists several thousand clones; roughly 86% were detected once. About 2.4% of the sample goes to the ten largest clones.

Study-wide conclusions, independent of this receptor: Because the study design was exploratory, TCR variables were selected using unadjusted p-values without false-discovery rate correction. Multi-region tumor sequencing was not performed, so intratumor heterogeneity could not be excluded. Of the top 100 tumor clones, a median of approximately 60 were detected in paired uninvolved adjacent lung; roughly 29 were also among that lung's top 100. The highest T cell clonality was observed in uninvolved tumor-adjacent lung, where clonality exceeded that of tumor, suggesting that antigenic responses were more focused in uninvolved tumor-adjacent lung. Longer overall survival was associated with higher T cell density in blood, whereas shorter survival was associated with higher clonality in adjacent lung.

At diagnosis, tumor, uninvolved tumor-adjacent lung and peripheral blood were collected and then preserved as a mix of FFPE and fresh-frozen material. For TCR repertoire profiling, the blood samples were analyzed as peripheral blood mononuclear cells. The material sequenced was peripheral blood, taken before any cancer treatment. The chain was built from TRBV7-2 and TRBJ1-2; a tentative D match to TRBD1 spans 5 bases. This sequence originates from a female donor aged 60 or older with stage II squamous cell lung carcinoma. The nucleotide sequence reads TGTGCCAGCAGCTTCGAGGGGAATAACTATGGCTACACCTTC. The translation is CASSFEGNNYGYTF.